Shown below are 30 T cell receptor beta chains from a single sample sequenced in a study of blood T cell repertoires in COVID-19. Clones were sequenced by immunoSEQ multiplex PCR, and TCRdb holds only the in-frame ones, with some missing. Of roughly 92,000 clones in the sample, 90% were seen once. What was sequenced was peripheral blood. These receptor sequences come from a woman over 75 with active or convalescent COVID-19.

The rearrangement joins TRBV11-2 to TRBJ1-2; tentative D call: TRBD1 (5 bases). This CDR3 spans 14 amino acids. V lost 5 bases to trimming and J lost 4 bases, with 14 bases between them. Germline-derived CDR1 and CDR2 are SGHAT and FQNNGV. This chain's CDR3 is CASSPRDEPYGYTF. The CDR3 DNA reads TGTGCCAGCAGCCCGCGGGACGAACCCTATGGCTACACCTTC.

This chain links TRBV5-4 with TRBJ2-1; 7 bases agree with TRBD1. J was trimmed by 0 bases and V by 4 bases; bases with no gene match: 4. The CDR3 extends over 15 amino acids. Germline CDR1 and CDR2: SGHNT and YYREEE (reference sequence). The CDR3 DNA follows: TGTGCCAGCAGCCAAACAGGGGACTCCTACAATGAGCAGTTCTTC. It specifies CASSQTGDSYNEQFF.

The chain combines TRBV6-4 with TRBJ1-2; TRBD1 is a possible D gene (6 bases). Between the trimmed V and J ends, which lost 8 bases and 4 bases, there was a span of 11 bases. CDR3 length: 12 amino acids. Germline values: CDR1 MRHNA, CDR2 SNTAGT. CDR3 loop: CASPGQFYGYTF. The CDR3 bases are TGTGCCAGCCCCGGACAGTTCTATGGCTACACCTTC.

J is TRBJ2-6 and V is TRBV27; the D is unclear. CDR3 length equals 15 residues. The germline V and J ends were trimmed by 6 bases and 0 bases, with 9 bases remaining between them. Germline V gene data show CDR1 as MNHEY and CDR2 as SMNVEV (reference sequence). The CDR3 is CASRRSGSGANVLTF. In DNA form, the CDR3 reads TGTGCCAGCAGGCGGTCGGGCTCTGGGGCCAACGTCCTGACTTTC.

The chain is built from TRBV9 and TRBJ2-7, with a tentative D call TRBD2 (7 bases). V was cut by 7 bases and J by 2 bases, with 13 bases left in between. The germline CDR1 and CDR2 sequences are SGDLS and YYNGEE. CDR3 length: 13 residues. Written as DNA, the CDR3 is TGTGCCAGCCCCGGGGGGCGTCCCTACGAGCAGTACTTC. As protein: CASPGGRPYEQYF.

CDR3 amino acids: CASSLLRGPYNEQFF. The CDR3 DNA reads as TGTGCCAGCAGTTTACTAAGGGGGCCTTACAATGAGCAGTTCTTC. This chain connects TRBV28 to TRBJ2-1; 7 positions agree with TRBD1. This CDR3 contains 15 residues. Germline trimming cut 2 bases from V and 4 bases from J; bases unmatched to any gene: 5. The germline V gene has CDR1 MDHEN and CDR2 SYDVKM. Filled out from reference TRBV28 and TRBJ2-1, the complete variable domain reads DVKVTQSSRYLVKRTGEKVFLECVQDMDHENMFWYRQDPGLGLRLIYFSYDVKMKEKGDIPEGYSVSREKKERFSLILESASTNQTSMYLCASSLLRGPYNEQFFGPGTRLTVL.

This chain joins TRBV18 and TRBJ2-1; 7 nucleotides agree with TRBD2. Germline CDR1 is KGHSH and CDR2 is LQKENI. Trimming at V came to 3 bases and at J to 13 bases, leaving 6 bases not matched to a gene. CDR3 length equals 12 residues. CDR3 region: CASSPAGEAQFF. CDR3 bases: TGTGCCAGCTCACCCGCGGGAGAGGCACAGTTCTTC.

The chain recombines TRBV5-6 with TRBJ1-3; D ambiguous. CDR1 and CDR2 (germline): SGHDT, YYEEEE. V dropped 4 bases and J dropped 4 bases, with 6 bases sitting between them. This CDR3 is built from 12 residues. The CDR3 DNA sequence: TGTGCCAGCAGCGCGGGGGGAAACACCATATATTTT. Its translation is CASSAGGNTIYF.

The chain joins TRBV28 to TRBJ2-1; maybe TRBD2 (6 bases). V lost 6 bases to trimming and J lost 10 bases, with 19 bases between them. The CDR3 is 14 amino acids. The germline V gene encodes CDR1 MDHEN and CDR2 SYDVKM. CDR3 bases: TGTGCCAGCAGCGATCCGGGACTCCCTAGGGAGCAGTTCTTC. This sequence encodes CASSDPGLPREQFF.

The V call is TRBV19, the J call TRBJ1-6, with a possible D match to TRBD1 (6 bases). The germline gives CDR1 LNHDA, CDR2 SQIVND (reference sequence). Trimming pared 8 bases from V and 2 bases from J, leaving 10 bases between. This CDR3 has 14 residues. The DNA for the CDR3 is TGTGCCAGTCGACAGGACCCCTATAATTCACCCCTCCACTTT. Amino acid sequence: CASRQDPYNSPLHF.

V is TRBV6-2 or TRBV6-3 and J is TRBJ2-7; no reliable D call. V lost 0 bases, J lost 1 base, and 13 bases lay in between. CDR3 size: 16 residues. Germline lookup yields CDR1 MNHEY and CDR2 SVGEGT. CDR3 DNA sequence: TGTGCCAGCAGTTACTCAGTACTTTCTCTTTCCTACGAGCAGTACTTC. Amino acids: CASSYSVLSLSYEQYF.

V and J are TRBV27 and TRBJ1-2; possibly TRBD1 for D (6 bases). The V gene's germline CDR1 is MNHEY and CDR2 SMNVEV (reference sequence). With 0 bases removed from V and 5 bases from J, the gap between germline ends came to 13 bases. The CDR3 is 15 amino acids. CDR3 residues: CASSLSTQGRYGYTF. In DNA form, the CDR3 reads TGTGCCAGCAGTTTATCCACACAGGGACGGTATGGCTACACCTTC.

The chain carries TRBV11-2 and TRBJ1-3, with 7 bases aligning to TRBD1. The length of the CDR3 is 17 residues. The V gene's germline CDR1 is SGHAT and CDR2 FQNNGV. The ends lost 5 bases at V and 1 base at J; junction bases unmatched: 11. In DNA, the CDR3 is TGTGCCAGCAGCCCAACCCGGAGGGGGCGGTCTGGAAACACCATATATTTT. Translation: CASSPTRRGRSGNTIYF.

The chain joins TRBV7-9 to TRBJ2-1; 8 nucleotides line up with TRBD2. This CDR3 spans 15 amino acids. Germline values: CDR1 SEHNR, CDR2 FQNEAQ (reference sequence). The ends lost 5 bases at V and 4 bases at J; junction bases unmatched: 7. CDR3 loop: CASSGGRQIYNEQFF. The CDR3 coding sequence is TGTGCCAGCAGCGGCGGGAGGCAAATTTACAATGAGCAGTTCTTC.

Only one count was recorded for this clone. The J gene is TRBJ2-1, the V gene TRBV11-2; 9 bases align to TRBD1. CDR3 length equals 15 residues. Trimming at V came to 1 base and at J to 9 bases, leaving 7 bases not matched to a gene. Germline loops: CDR1 SGHAT, CDR2 FQNNGV. The CDR3 coding sequence is TGTGCCAGCAGCTTAGCTAGGACAGGGGCTGGTGAGCAGTTCTTC. Encoded protein: CASSLARTGAGEQFF. The entire variable domain, with the rest obtained from reference TRBV11-2 and TRBJ2-1, is as follows: EAGVAQSPRYKIIEKRQSVAFWCNPISGHATLYWYQQILGQGPKLLIQFQNNGVVDDSQLPKDRFSAERLKGVDSTLKIQPAKLEDSAVYLCASSLARTGAGEQFFGPGTRLTVL.

J is TRBJ1-4 and V is TRBV5-1; maybe TRBD1 (5 bases). V lost 7 bases, J lost 5 bases, and 15 bases lay in between. This CDR3 contains 14 residues. Germline V gene data show CDR1 as SGHRS and CDR2 as YFSETQ. The CDR3 loop reads CASGPGILNEKLFF. The CDR3 DNA follows: TGCGCCAGCGGTCCAGGGATTTTGAATGAAAAACTGTTTTTT.

The chain employs TRBV5-4 and TRBJ2-7; D is unresolved. CDR1 SGHNT and CDR2 YYREEE come from the germline V gene (reference sequence). Trimming removed 3 bases at V and 2 bases at J, with 12 bases between. The CDR3 sequence is 14 residues long. For the CDR3, the DNA is TGTGCCAGCAGCTCCCCTGACAAGACCTACGAGCAGTACTTC. Its protein is CASSSPDKTYEQYF.

This rearrangement joins TRBV24-1 to TRBJ2-2; D may be TRBD1 (6 bases). V lost 2 bases, J lost 6 bases, and 9 bases lay in between. This CDR3 is 14 amino acids long. Germline lookup yields CDR1 KGHDR and CDR2 SFDVKD. Here the CDR3 reads CATSDSGVPGELFF. The CDR3 DNA is TGTGCCACCAGTGATTCAGGGGTTCCCGGGGAGCTGTTTTTT.

The rearrangement joins TRBV2 to TRBJ2-7, with D maybe TRBD1 (6 bases). The germline gives CDR1 SNHLY, CDR2 FYNNEI. The CDR3 is 12 residues long. Trimming stripped 5 bases from V and 3 bases from J, with 8 bases between. CDR3 in DNA: TGTGCCAGCAGTCTGGACAGCTACGAGCAGTACTTC. Translating it yields CASSLDSYEQYF.

The chain couples TRBV2 to TRBJ1-2; 7 bases align to TRBD1. V gave up 4 bases and J gave up 6 bases; unmatched junction bases: 11. Per the germline V gene, CDR1 is SNHLY and CDR2 is FYNNEI. The CDR3 has 15 amino acids. In DNA form, the CDR3 reads TGTGCCAGCAGTGCATCCTGGGTAGGGGGCGATGGCTACACCTTC. This gives the protein CASSASWVGGDGYTF.

V is TRBV6-5 and J is TRBJ1-2; TRBD1 agrees at 10 bases. The CDR3 consists of 13 residues. The junction had 2 bases not matched to a gene; V was cut back by 8 bases and J by 2 bases. Germline assignment: CDR1 MNHEY and CDR2 SVGAGI. The CDR3 here is CASVDRGNYGYTF. The CDR3 DNA follows: TGTGCCAGCGTGGACAGGGGGAACTATGGCTACACCTTC.

The chain has TRBV2 and TRBJ1-2; maybe TRBD1 (5 bases). This CDR3 comprises 15 residues. The V end lost 6 bases, the J end lost 4 bases, and 18 bases lay between the germline ends. Germline CDR1 reads SNHLY; CDR2 reads FYNNEI. The CDR3 nucleotides are TGTGCCAGCAGCACCCGGGGGTTCGGTATCTATGGCTACACCTTC. Protein sequence: CASSTRGFGIYGYTF.

This clone was detected once. The rearrangement uses TRBV28 and TRBJ2-2; TRBD2 is a possible D gene (6 bases). The CDR3 loop spans 15 amino acids. V was trimmed by 6 bases and J by 3 bases, leaving 14 bases between them. Looked up from germline, CDR1 is MDHEN and CDR2 is SYDVKM. CDR3 sequence: CASSPGLSYTGELFF. The CDR3 region has the DNA TGTGCCAGCAGCCCGGGACTCTCGTACACCGGGGAGCTGTTTTTT.

This chain uses TRBV5-1 with TRBJ2-7; D ambiguous. The germline gives CDR1 SGHRS, CDR2 YFSETQ. V was trimmed by 0 bases and J by 0 bases, leaving 7 bases between them. The CDR3 runs 14 residues. The CDR3 region has the DNA TGCGCCAGCAGCTTGGATCCGTCCTCCTACGAGCAGTACTTC. This sequence encodes CASSLDPSSYEQYF.

J is TRBJ2-7 and V is TRBV7-2; 9 nucleotides align to TRBD2. V gave up 2 bases and J gave up 5 bases; unmatched junction bases: 19. Germline CDR1 SGHTA, CDR2 FQGNSA. The CDR3 consists of 19 residues. CDR3 residues: CASSLSLGAGGPFGDEQYF. CDR3 bases: TGTGCCAGCAGCTTAAGTCTGGGGGCGGGAGGGCCTTTTGGGGACGAGCAGTACTTC.

The CDR3 region has the DNA TGTGCCAGCAGGGTGACAGGGTCGGGGGAAAAACTGTTTTTT. This translates into CASRVTGSGEKLFF. The chain employs TRBV28 and TRBJ1-4; TRBD1 matches 7 bases. Trimming took 6 bases from V and 8 from J; bases not matched to a gene: 9. This CDR3 spans 14 amino acids. Germline assignment: CDR1 MDHEN and CDR2 SYDVKM.

The gene calls are TRBV27 and TRBJ1-2; perhaps TRBD1 as D (6 bases). This CDR3 is built from 14 residues. The germline gives CDR1 MNHEY, CDR2 SMNVEV (reference sequence). Trimming cost V 6 bases and J 8 bases, with 19 bases left between them. CDR3 loop: CASRQITGLGGYTF. CDR3 coding DNA: TGTGCCAGCAGACAAATCACAGGGTTGGGGGGCTACACCTTC.

The CDR3: CATSRAGSSGANVLTF. The CDR3, as DNA: TGTGCCACCAGCAGGGCAGGGTCCTCCGGGGCCAACGTCCTGACTTTC. The chain has TRBV15 and TRBJ2-6; D may be TRBD1 (5 bases). This CDR3 is built from 16 residues. Per germline, CDR1 LNHNV and CDR2 YYDKDF (reference sequence). Trimming took 3 bases from V and 4 from J, leaving 13 bases between them.

CDR3 region: CASSSGTGTYEQYF. The CDR3 DNA reads TGTGCCAGCAGCTCCGGGACAGGGACCTACGAGCAGTACTTC. This sequence joins TRBV5-6 and TRBJ2-7, with 9 bases identical to TRBD1. The junction had 3 bases not matched to a gene; V was cut back by 3 bases and J by 2 bases. CDR1 SGHDT and CDR2 YYEEEE come from the germline V gene. This CDR3 has 14 residues.

The genes are TRBV27 and TRBJ1-6, with 7 bases fitting TRBD1. The CDR3 extends over 15 amino acids. The germline V gene encodes CDR1 MNHEY and CDR2 SMNVEV (reference sequence). V shed 4 bases, J shed 3 bases, and the junction held 3 bases outside the gene matches. DNA for the CDR3: TGTGCCAGCAGTTGGGCAGGGGGCTATAATTCACCCCTCCACTTT. Its protein is CASSWAGGYNSPLHF.